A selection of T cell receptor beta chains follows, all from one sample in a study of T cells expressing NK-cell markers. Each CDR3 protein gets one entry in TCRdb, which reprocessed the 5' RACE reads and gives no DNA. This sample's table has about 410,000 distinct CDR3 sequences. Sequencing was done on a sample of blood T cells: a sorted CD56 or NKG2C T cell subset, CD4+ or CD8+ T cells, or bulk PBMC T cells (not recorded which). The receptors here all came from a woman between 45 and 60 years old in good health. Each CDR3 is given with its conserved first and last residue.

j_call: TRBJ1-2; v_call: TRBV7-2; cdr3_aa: CASSLDRGRSGYTF
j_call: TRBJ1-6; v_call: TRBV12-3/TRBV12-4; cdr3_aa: CASTMTGQARNSPLHF
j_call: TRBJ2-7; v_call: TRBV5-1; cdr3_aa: CASSLVGLAGTYEQYF
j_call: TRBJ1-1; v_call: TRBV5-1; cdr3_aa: CASRSFGGPLMNTEAFF
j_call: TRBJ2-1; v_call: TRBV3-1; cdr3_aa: CASSALSSYNEQFF
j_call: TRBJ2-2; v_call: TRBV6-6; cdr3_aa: CASINGGRNGELFF
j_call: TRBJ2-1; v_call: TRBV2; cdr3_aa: CASSGTYNNEQFF
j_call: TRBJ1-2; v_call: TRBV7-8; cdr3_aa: CASSSGGVDLRANYGYTF
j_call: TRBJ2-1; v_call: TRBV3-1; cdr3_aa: CASSPTPRGNEQFF
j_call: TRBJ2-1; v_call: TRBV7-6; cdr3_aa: CASSLDTPSGDEQFF
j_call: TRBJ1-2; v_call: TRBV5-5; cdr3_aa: CASSHDRPNYGYTF
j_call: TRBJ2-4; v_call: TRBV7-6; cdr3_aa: CASSLGAGAGDKNIQYF
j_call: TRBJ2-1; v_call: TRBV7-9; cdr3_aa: CASSLREIAYNEQFF
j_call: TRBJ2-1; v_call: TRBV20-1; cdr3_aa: CSAAPSGRQLSSYNEQFF
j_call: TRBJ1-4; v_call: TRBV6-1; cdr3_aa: CASSAGGRAEKLFF
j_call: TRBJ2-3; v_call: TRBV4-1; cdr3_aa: CASSQPASRSDTQYF
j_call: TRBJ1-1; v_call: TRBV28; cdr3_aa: CASSLHRGLFGTEAFF
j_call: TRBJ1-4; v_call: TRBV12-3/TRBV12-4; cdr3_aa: CASSLKVGRELFF
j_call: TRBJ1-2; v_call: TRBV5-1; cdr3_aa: CASSSRQGAFDGYTF
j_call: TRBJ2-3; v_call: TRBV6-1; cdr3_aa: CASRELSFVSTDTQYF
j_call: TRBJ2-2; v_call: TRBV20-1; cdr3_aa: CSAREGRKNTGELFF
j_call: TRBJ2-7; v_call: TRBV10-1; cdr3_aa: CASSESRDVSYEQYF
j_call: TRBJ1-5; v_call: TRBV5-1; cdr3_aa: CASSLGDLRGNQPQHF
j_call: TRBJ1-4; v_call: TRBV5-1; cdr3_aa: CASSLDTGPNEKLFF
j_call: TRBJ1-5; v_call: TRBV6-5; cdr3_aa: CASSYSVLGQPQHF
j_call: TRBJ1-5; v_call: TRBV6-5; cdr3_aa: CASSWTGTGGFQPQHF
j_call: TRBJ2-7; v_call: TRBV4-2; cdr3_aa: CASSQDHRGLAPSSYEQYF
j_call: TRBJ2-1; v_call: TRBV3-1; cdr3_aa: CASSPALVVGNEQFF
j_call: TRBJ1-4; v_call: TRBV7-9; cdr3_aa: CASSPVRRGGEKLFF
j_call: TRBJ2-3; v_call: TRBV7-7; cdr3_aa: CASSLQGIPTDTQYF
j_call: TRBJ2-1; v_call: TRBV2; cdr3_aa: CASSGTGGSYEQFF
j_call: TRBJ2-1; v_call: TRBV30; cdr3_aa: CAWRALAGALNEQFF
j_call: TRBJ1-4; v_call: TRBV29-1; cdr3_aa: CSVAYGWGEKLFF
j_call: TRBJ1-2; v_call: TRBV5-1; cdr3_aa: CASSLGTGGAVGYTF